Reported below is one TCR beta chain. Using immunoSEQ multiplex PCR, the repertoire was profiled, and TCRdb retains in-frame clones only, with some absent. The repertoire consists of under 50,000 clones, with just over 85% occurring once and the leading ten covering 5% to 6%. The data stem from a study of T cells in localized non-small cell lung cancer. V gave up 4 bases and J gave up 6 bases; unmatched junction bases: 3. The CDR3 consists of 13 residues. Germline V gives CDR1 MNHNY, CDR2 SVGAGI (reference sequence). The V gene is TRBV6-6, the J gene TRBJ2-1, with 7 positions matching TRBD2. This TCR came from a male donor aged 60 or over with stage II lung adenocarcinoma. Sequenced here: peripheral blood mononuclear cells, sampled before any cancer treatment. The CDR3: CASSWGGFNEQFF. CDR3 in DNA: TGTGCCAGCAGTTGGGGGGGGTTCAATGAGCAGTTCTTC.